Following are 3 T cell receptor beta chains from one sample sequenced in a study of blood T cell repertoires in COVID-19. Some clones are missing from TCRdb's copy, which holds only in-frame ones; the method was immunoSEQ multiplex PCR. The sample lists approximately 200,000 clones; around 86% were seen once. The sequenced material came from PBMCs or T cells enriched from blood (not recorded which). These receptor sequences come from a woman aged 30 to 39 who had recovered from COVID-19.

This rearrangement joins TRBV5-1 to TRBJ1-1, with D possibly matching TRBD1 (5 bases). There are 15 residues in the CDR3. CDR1 and CDR2 (germline): SGHRS, YFSETQ. V was shortened by 3 bases and J by 0 bases, with 12 bases between the two germline ends. This CDR3 is CASSSLQGMNTEAFF. The CDR3 nucleotides are TGCGCCAGCAGCTCCCTCCAGGGTATGAACACTGAAGCTTTCTTT.

V gene TRBV7-9 combines with J gene TRBJ2-7, with D perhaps matching TRBD1 (6 bases). From germline, CDR1 is SEHNR and CDR2 FQNEAQ (reference sequence). This CDR3 has 16 residues. V gave up 1 base and J gave up 0 bases, with 13 bases separating them. The CDR3 spells CASSLGQGISSYEQYF. The CDR3, as DNA: TGTGCCAGCAGCTTAGGCCAGGGGATTAGCTCCTACGAGCAGTACTTC.

This clone was seen more than once but under ten times. The rearrangement links TRBV30 to TRBJ2-1, with 9 bases matching TRBD2. The CDR3 sequence is 14 residues long. Germline V gives CDR1 GTSNPN, CDR2 SVGIG (reference sequence). Trimming removed 8 bases from V and 4 bases from J; junction bases left unmatched: 9. The CDR3 spells CAEGREGRYNEQFF. As DNA, the CDR3 is TGTGCCGAGGGGCGGGAGGGCCGGTACAATGAGCAGTTCTTC.